These 13 T cell receptor beta chains were sequenced from one sample in a study of shared clonotypes between healthy human individuals. Sequenced by immunoSEQ multiplex PCR; TCRdb stores in-frame clones only, minus some. This table holds around 1.1 million clones, 70% to 80% found once. The sequenced material came from memory CD4+ T cells from PBMCs. The sample's subset: CD45RA-negative fraction. The receptors derive from a man aged 18-30 years in good health. Some clones in this sample may be carry-over from other donors' samples.

This chain connects TRBV10-3 to TRBJ1-1; a weak D match, TRBD1 (5 bases). With 5 bases removed from V and 2 bases from J, the gap between germline ends came to 12 bases. The CDR3 consists of 14 residues. Germline V CDR1 and CDR2: ENHRY, SYGVKD. The CDR3 reads CAISTRQTNTEAFF. The CDR3 DNA sequence: TGTGCCATCAGTACCCGACAGACCAACACTGAAGCTTTCTTT.

This clone has a handful of counts. V gene TRBV28 combines with J gene TRBJ2-7; no clear D. Between the trimmed V and J ends, which lost 2 bases and 2 bases, there was a span of 7 bases. The CDR3 runs 13 residues. Germline V gene sequence: CDR1 MDHEN, CDR2 SYDVKM. DNA of the CDR3: TGTGCCAGCAGTTTACCCCTCACCTACGAGCAGTACTTC. This sequence encodes CASSLPLTYEQYF.

This clone was seen a few times. CDR3 protein: CASSQRGVKNIQYF. The CDR3 DNA follows: TGTGCCAGCAGCCAGCGCGGGGTAAAAAACATTCAGTACTTC. The chain joins TRBV4-2 to TRBJ2-4; tentative D call: TRBD2 (6 bases). Germline-derived CDR1 and CDR2 are LGHNA and YNFKEQ. Trimming took off 3 bases at V and 4 bases at J, with 10 bases between the two ends. This CDR3 is built from 14 residues.

To note about this clone: This probably arose from a read error, given a far larger clone one base away. The V gene is TRBV29-1, the J gene TRBJ2-3; D tentatively reads TRBD1 or TRBD2 (5 bases each). In germline, CDR1 is SQVTM, CDR2 ANQGSEA. This CDR3 region has 13 residues. V was trimmed by 6 bases and J by 4 bases, leaving 14 bases between them. The CDR3 reads CSVQGTYADTQYF. The CDR3 DNA reads TGCAGCGTACAAGGGACGTACGCAGATACGCAGTATTTT.

The chain couples TRBV30 to TRBJ1-1; TRBD1 might be the D (5 bases). Trimming shortened V by 2 bases and J by 0 bases, and 10 bases separated the two germline ends. The CDR3 is 14 residues long. CDR1 is GTSNPN and CDR2 is SVGIG in the germline V gene (reference sequence). DNA of the CDR3: TGTGCCTGGAGTTCAACAGGTATGAACACTGAAGCTTTCTTT. Residues: CAWSSTGMNTEAFF. Full variable domain (outside the CDR3, taken from reference TRBV30 and TRBJ1-1): SQTIHQWPATLVQPVGSPLSLECTVEGTSNPNLYWYRQAAGRGLQLLFYSVGIGQISSEVPQNLSASRPQDRQFILSSKKLLLSDSGFYLCAWSSTGMNTEAFFGQGTRLTVV.

The chain uses TRBV2 and TRBJ2-3; no reliable D call. This CDR3 has 12 amino acids. The ends were cut back, 4 bases at V and 6 bases at J, with 8 bases in the middle. Germline CDR1 is SNHLY and CDR2 is FYNNEI. The CDR3 nucleotides are TGTGCCAGCAGTGTATATCTTGATACGCAGTATTTT. This sequence encodes CASSVYLDTQYF.

The V gene is TRBV2, the J gene TRBJ1-5, with D perhaps TRBD1 (6 bases). CDR1 is SNHLY, CDR2 FYNNEI, per germline. The CDR3 is 15 amino acids. V shed 3 bases and J shed 7 bases, with 16 bases lying between them. The CDR3 DNA reads TGTGCCAGCAGTGACACCAACAGGGCAGGCCAGCCCCAGCATTTT. It yields the protein CASSDTNRAGQPQHF.

J is TRBJ1-5 and V is TRBV27, with TRBD1 matching over 9 bases. The CDR3 loop spans 13 amino acids. V was clipped by 10 bases and J by 4 bases; unmatched bases: 5. Germline V lookup: CDR1 MNHEY, CDR2 SMNVEV (reference sequence). CDR3 in DNA: TGTGCCACGGGGGACAGGGAGAATCAGCCCCAGCATTTT. This translates into CATGDRENQPQHF.

The J gene is TRBJ1-5, the V gene TRBV2; D unclear. Trimming removed 8 bases at V and 5 bases at J, with 10 bases between. Germline V gene sequence: CDR1 SNHLY, CDR2 FYNNEI. The CDR3 consists of 12 residues. The CDR3 coding sequence is TGTGCCAGCGACCTCGGATATCAGCCCCAGCATTTT. It encodes CASDLGYQPQHF.

V is TRBV5-4 and J is TRBJ2-7; 9 bases line up with TRBD2. The V and J ends lost 0 bases and 5 bases, in that order; junction bases with no gene match: 6. Germline-derived CDR1 and CDR2 are SGHNT and YYREEE (reference sequence). This CDR3 comprises 15 residues. The chain's CDR3 is CASSLEASGIHEQYF. DNA for the CDR3: TGTGCCAGCAGCTTGGAGGCTAGCGGGATCCACGAGCAGTACTTC.

This sequence joins TRBV5-4 and TRBJ2-3, with D hard to call. The CDR3 is 15 amino acids. Germline V gene sequence: CDR1 SGHNT, CDR2 YYREEE (reference sequence). V lost 0 bases and J lost 0, with 8 bases in between. CDR3 loop: CASSLGSTSTDTQYF. CDR3 coding DNA: TGTGCCAGCAGCTTGGGGTCTACTAGCACAGATACGCAGTATTTT. The entire variable domain, with the rest obtained from reference TRBV5-4 and TRBJ2-3, is as follows: ETGVTQSPTHLIKTRGQQVTLRCSSQSGHNTVSWYQQALGQGPQFIFQYYREEENGRGNFPPRFSGLQFPNYSSELNVNALELDDSALYLCASSLGSTSTDTQYFGPGTRLTVL.

This clone has only one observation. The same CDR3 can be traced to other DNA sequences in this sample. The V gene is TRBV6-1, the J gene TRBJ2-5; D gene ambiguous. Germline values: CDR1 MNHNS, CDR2 SASEGT. The V end lost 8 bases, the J end lost 4 bases, and 5 bases lay between the germline ends. This CDR3 comprises 10 residues. CDR3 protein: CASSGETQYF. The CDR3, as DNA: TGTGCCAGCTCTGGAGAGACCCAGTACTTC.

This clone has only a few counts. This CDR3 is CASSPPTGGLNYGYTF. In DNA form, the CDR3 reads TGTGCCAGCTCACCACCGACAGGGGGTTTAAACTATGGCTACACCTTC. The chain couples TRBV18 to TRBJ1-2, with 9 bases identical to TRBD1. The CDR3 length is 16 residues. V shed 0 bases and J 2 bases; nucleotides not matched to a gene: 4. CDR1 and CDR2 from the germline V gene are KGHSH and LQKENI.